This T cell receptor beta chain was obtained from a study of cytomegalovirus exposure and HLA in healthy donors. Study-level information: In a later analysis, it was reported that the roughly 130 validation repertoires had been produced on the same platform as the roughly 650 repertoires belonging to the first cohort. Study outcomes and limitations: According to a subsequent analysis, TCR clusters from the first cohort were inclined to appear together in the roughly 120 validation repertoires. Most TCR sequences proved rare, with some public TCRs found in many donors. Reports described diagnosis of cytomegalovirus status by the classifier as highly specific and sensitive.

Germline V lookup: CDR1 SGHTA, CDR2 FQGTGA. This CDR3 has 16 amino acids. Trimming cost V 5 bases and J 0 bases, with 15 bases left between them. Sequenced by immunoSEQ multiplex PCR; TCRdb stores in-frame clones only, minus some. The sample records about 140,000 clones, approximately 94% being singletons. This clone was recorded only once. The antigen is not known. The chain joins TRBV7-3 to TRBJ2-3; maybe TRBD2 (7 bases). Source material: PBMCs. The clonotype was recovered from a man aged 18 to 35 in good health and CMV-seropositive. CDR3 coding DNA: TGTGCCAGCAGCCCCATCCGGGGGGCTAGCACAGATACGCAGTATTTT. Protein product: CASSPIRGASTDTQYF.